This T cell receptor (beta chain) emerged from a study of cytomegalovirus exposure and HLA in healthy donors. This clone came up a few times. The antigen is not known. CDR3 length: 15 residues. Germline assignment: CDR1 SGDLS and CDR2 YYNGEE. The V gene lost 6 bases and the J gene lost 3 bases, with 18 bases spanning the gap. Primers: 60 Vbeta forward and 13 Jbeta reverse. Original processing notes: The authors later counted roughly 77 million unique TCR beta chains, some 10 million of them shared. Libraries were prepared by immunoSEQ multiplex PCR; TCRdb keeps only in-frame clonotypes and omits some of them. V, J and clone size were drawn from that table, and D and trimming were deduced from the DNA. The sample holds about 160,000 clones, 70% to 80% seen once. Study findings and constraints: An analysis that was carried out later associated 16,951 TCR beta sequences with HLA alleles at 0.05 false discovery rate.

Source material: PBMCs. The sequence derives from a man aged 18 to 29 in good health and CMV-seropositive. The rearrangement joins TRBV9 to TRBJ1-2; D perhaps matches TRBD1 (5 bases). The CDR3 sequence is CASKMGQGPDYGYTF. The CDR3 DNA sequence: TGTGCCAGCAAAATGGGGCAGGGCCCCGACTATGGCTACACCTTC.